These 3 T cell receptor beta chains came from one sample sequenced in a study of blood T cell repertoires in COVID-19. TCRdb keeps only in-frame clones here, not all; method: immunoSEQ multiplex PCR. Found here are about 190,000 clones, nearly 85% of them singletons; the top ten hold roughly 5%. The source material was peripheral blood. These receptors were taken from a woman in her thirties with acute or convalescent COVID-19.

This sequence joins TRBV2 and TRBJ1-1; 9 positions agree with TRBD1. The J segment lost 0 bases and the V segment lost 10 bases, leaving 9 bases of the junction unmatched. This CDR3 spans 15 amino acids. Germline CDR1 SNHLY, CDR2 FYNNEI. CDR3 in DNA: TGTGCCACCCCCGGGACAGGGTCTTTGAACACTGAAGCTTTCTTT. Its protein is CATPGTGSLNTEAFF.

V gene TRBV13 combines with J gene TRBJ1-1; possible D gene TRBD1, 5 bases. Per germline, CDR1 PRHDT and CDR2 FYEKMQ (reference sequence). The length of the CDR3 is 11 residues. Deletions cut 2 bases from V and 10 bases from J, with 8 bases between. CDR3 bases: TGTGCCAGCAGCTTACTGGGGGGAGCTTTCTTT. This encodes CASSLLGGAFF.

The chain has TRBV28 and TRBJ2-7; no clear D. Trimming pared 7 bases from V and 9 bases from J, leaving 13 bases between. Germline V gene sequence: CDR1 MDHEN, CDR2 SYDVKM. The CDR3 is made up of 11 amino acids. For the CDR3, the DNA is TGTGCCAGCAATAAAGGATCGGGGCAGTACTTC. Translated, it gives CASNKGSGQYF.